These 31 T cell receptor beta chains share one sample of origin, sequenced in a study of cytomegalovirus exposure and HLA in healthy donors. Primers: 60 Vbeta forward and 13 Jbeta reverse. Assay: immunoSEQ multiplex PCR; the TCRdb copy retains only in-frame clones and omits some. The table includes roughly 170,000 clones, around 83% detected once. Material: PBMCs. The receptor set was obtained from a man aged 45-60 years in good health and CMV-seronegative.

The gene calls are TRBV7-9 and TRBJ2-7, with D perhaps matching TRBD1 (5 bases). Per the germline V gene, CDR1 is SEHNR and CDR2 is FQNEAQ (reference sequence). CDR3 length equals 14 residues. V dropped 11 bases and J dropped 3 bases, with 20 bases sitting between them. The CDR3 DNA sequence: TGTGCCTGCTCCTTTGAAGGGGATCGCTACGAGCAGTACTTC. This encodes CACSFEGDRYEQYF.

V is TRBV5-1 and J is TRBJ2-5; 11 nucleotides line up with TRBD2. CDR3 length: 15 amino acids. Trimming took 3 bases from V and 9 from J; bases not matched to a gene: 10. Looked up from germline, CDR1 is SGHRS and CDR2 is YFSETQ. CDR3 DNA sequence: TGCGCCAGCAGCTCGGAGGGACTAGCGGTGAAGGCCCAGTACTTC. Protein: CASSSEGLAVKAQYF.

About this clone: The sample carries other DNA sequences with the same CDR3. This chain connects TRBV27 to TRBJ1-2; a possible D gene is TRBD1 (6 bases). The V end was cut by 8 bases, the J end by 8 bases, with 15 bases between. The germline gives CDR1 MNHEY, CDR2 SMNVEV (reference sequence). The CDR3 consists of 12 residues. This CDR3 is CASSLTGKGYTF. Written as DNA, the CDR3 is TGTGCCAGCTCCCTCACAGGGAAGGGCTACACCTTC.

The chain employs TRBV6-1 and TRBJ2-2; D perhaps matches TRBD2 (6 bases). CDR1 and CDR2 (germline): MNHNS, SASEGT. The CDR3 contains 14 residues. V lost 6 bases, J lost 0 bases, and 8 bases lay in between. The CDR3 region is CASRASANTGELFF. Written as DNA, the CDR3 is TGTGCCAGCAGGGCTAGCGCGAACACCGGGGAGCTGTTTTTT.

The chain has TRBV7-8 and TRBJ2-3; D gene unclear. V was trimmed by 6 bases and J by 0 bases, leaving 16 bases between them. There are 16 residues in the CDR3. The germline gives CDR1 SGHVS, CDR2 FQNEAQ. The CDR3 coding sequence is TGTGCCAGCAGTTCCGATCTGACACCCAGCACAGATACGCAGTATTTT. Translation: CASSSDLTPSTDTQYF.

This chain links TRBV7-2 with TRBJ2-1, with D perhaps TRBD1 (6 bases). The V end was cut by 8 bases, the J end by 5 bases, with 22 bases between. Germline CDR1 reads SGHTA; CDR2 reads FQGNSA. The CDR3 contains 16 residues. The CDR3: CASLLGAQGTHNEQFF. The DNA of the CDR3 is TGTGCCAGCCTACTAGGAGCACAGGGAACCCACAATGAGCAGTTCTTC.

CDR3 DNA: TGTGCCAGCAGCTTAGCGGGGGGGGTTAACGAGCAGTACTTC. It yields the protein CASSLAGGVNEQYF. The chain carries TRBV7-6 and TRBJ2-7; TRBD2 matches 7 bases. J was trimmed by 5 bases and V by 0 bases; bases with no gene match: 4. The CDR3 totals 14 residues. In germline, CDR1 is SGHVS, CDR2 FNYEAQ.

V usage is TRBV5-1 and J usage is TRBJ2-5; tentatively, D is TRBD1 (6 bases). Between the trimmed V and J ends, which lost 7 bases and 5 bases, there was a span of 15 bases. The CDR3 has 13 residues. Germline V gene lookup returns CDR1 SGHRS and CDR2 YFSETQ. The CDR3 is CASEGGEGETQYF. For the CDR3, the DNA is TGCGCCAGCGAAGGGGGAGAGGGGGAGACCCAGTACTTC.

V usage is TRBV5-6 and J usage is TRBJ2-2; 8 nucleotides align to TRBD1. Germline V gene data show CDR1 as SGHDT and CDR2 as YYEEEE. V gave up 1 base and J gave up 5 bases; unmatched junction bases: 7. This CDR3 region has 16 residues. This CDR3 is CASSLTGGSRTGELFF. CDR3 coding DNA: TGTGCCAGCAGCTTGACAGGGGGTAGTCGAACCGGGGAGCTGTTTTTT. Looking up the rest from reference TRBV5-6 and TRBJ2-2 gives the full variable domain: DAGVTQSPTHLIKTRGQQVTLRCSPKSGHDTVSWYQQALGQGPQFIFQYYEEEERQRGNFPDRFSGHQFPNYSSELNVNALLLGDSALYLCASSLTGGSRTGELFFGEGSRLTVL.

This clone was counted between two and nine times. This chain uses TRBV28 with TRBJ1-1, with D uncertain. The V end was cut by 6 bases, the J end by 1 base, with 12 bases between. The CDR3 consists of 14 residues. Germline lookup yields CDR1 MDHEN and CDR2 SYDVKM. For the CDR3, the DNA is TGTGCCAGCAGCCCCCTGGGCAGGAACACTGAAGCTTTCTTT. Its translation: CASSPLGRNTEAFF.

This clone has only a few counts. Here the CDR3 DNA reads TGTGCCAGCAGCCCATACGGACAGAGAAACACCATATATTTT. Its translation: CASSPYGQRNTIYF. The chain couples TRBV7-9 to TRBJ1-3; weak D call: TRBD1 (6 bases). Germline V lookup: CDR1 SEHNR, CDR2 FQNEAQ (reference sequence). The V end lost 5 bases, the J end lost 5 bases, and 13 bases lay between the germline ends. The CDR3 has 14 residues.

The rearrangement uses TRBV28 and TRBJ2-7, with 7 bases aligning to TRBD2. The CDR3 covers 15 residues. V dropped 6 bases and J dropped 0; count of bases not matched to a gene: 8. Germline V gene data show CDR1 as MDHEN and CDR2 as SYDVKM. Here the CDR3 DNA reads TGTGCCAGCAGGACCGGGACTACGAGCTCCTACGAGCAGTACTTC. Translated, it gives CASRTGTTSSYEQYF.

The rearrangement joins TRBV7-3 to TRBJ1-5; no clear D. CDR3 length: 13 amino acids. The V end lost 4 bases, the J end lost 6 bases, and 10 bases lay between the germline ends. Germline CDR1 is SGHTA and CDR2 is FQGTGA. The CDR3 DNA reads as TGTGCCAGCAGCTCAAGGGCGGGTCAGCCCCAGCATTTT. Amino acids: CASSSRAGQPQHF.

The rearrangement uses TRBV7-2 and TRBJ2-7; TRBD2 aligns across 11 bases. Germline V gene data show CDR1 as SGHTA and CDR2 as FQGNSA. The CDR3 is 16 residues long. Trimming removed 5 bases from V and 4 bases from J; junction bases left unmatched: 10. The CDR3 DNA is TGTGCCAGCAGCCGAGGTCCTAGCGGGAGGACTTACGAGCAGTACTTC. Its protein is CASSRGPSGRTYEQYF.

The genes are TRBV5-1 and TRBJ1-6; 9 bases line up with TRBD1. From germline, CDR1 is SGHRS and CDR2 YFSETQ. Trimming removed 4 bases from V and 7 bases from J; junction bases left unmatched: 0. The CDR3 length is 13 residues. The CDR3 here is CASSGQGNSPLHF. The CDR3 nucleotides read TGCGCCAGCAGCGGACAGGGGAATTCACCCCTCCACTTT.

Of note for this clone: The same CDR3 can be traced to other DNA sequences in this sample. This chain uses TRBV7-8 with TRBJ1-5; unclear D gene. Trimming took 8 bases from V and 6 from J, leaving 20 bases between them. Germline V gene lookup returns CDR1 SGHVS and CDR2 FQNEAQ. CDR3 length: 15 residues. For the CDR3, the DNA is TGTGCCAGCCCAGCGTTCACGGGAGAGTCTCAGCCCCAGCATTTT. Translated, it gives CASPAFTGESQPQHF.

The V and J genes are TRBV4-1 and TRBJ2-1; 13 bases are a match to TRBD2. The V gene end was trimmed by 2 bases and the J gene end by 8 bases; junction bases not matched to a gene: 9. This CDR3 contains 17 residues. The germline gives CDR1 MGHRA, CDR2 YSYEKL. The CDR3 DNA reads TGCGCCAGCAGCCAACCCACTAGCGGGAGGGCCGGGGATGAGCAGTTCTTC. Translating it yields CASSQPTSGRAGDEQFF.

This clone was detected only once. The chain uses TRBV5-1 and TRBJ2-7; TRBD1 matches 8 bases. The V gene's germline CDR1 is SGHRS and CDR2 YFSETQ. This CDR3 region has 15 residues. With 1 base clipped from V and 6 bases from J, the junction kept 9 bases outside the gene matches. The CDR3 is CASSLRTGRVGEQYF. CDR3 nucleotides: TGCGCCAGCAGCTTGCGGACAGGGCGCGTGGGCGAGCAGTACTTC.

This chain links TRBV28 with TRBJ1-2; 7 nucleotides match TRBD1. The CDR3 is 13 amino acids. Per germline, CDR1 MDHEN and CDR2 SYDVKM. V shed 6 bases and J 5 bases; nucleotides not matched to a gene: 6. CDR3 loop: CASRVQGVYGYTF. CDR3 nucleotides: TGTGCCAGCAGGGTGCAGGGGGTATATGGCTACACCTTC.

The V and J genes are TRBV19 and TRBJ2-7, with 10 bases identical to TRBD2. With 5 bases clipped from V and 2 bases from J, the junction kept 3 bases outside the gene matches. CDR1 and CDR2 from the germline V gene are LNHDA and SQIVND (reference sequence). The CDR3 length is 14 residues. The CDR3 reads CASSLLAGAYEQYF. DNA of the CDR3: TGTGCCAGTAGTTTGCTAGCGGGGGCCTACGAGCAGTACTTC.

The CDR3 here is CASPTQGEVRTLGFFNTEAFF. CDR3 nucleotides: TGCGCCAGCCCTACCCAGGGGGAAGTAAGGACTCTAGGCTTCTTCAACACTGAAGCTTTCTTT. This sequence joins TRBV23-1 and TRBJ1-1; TRBD1 agrees at 7 bases. TRBV23-1 qualifies as an ORF whose function is uncertain. CDR3 length equals 21 residues. V was pared by 8 bases and J by 2 bases, with 29 bases of the junction left unmatched.

The chain is built from TRBV21-1 and TRBJ2-4; the table's D call, TRBD2, has no DNA check behind it. TRBV21-1 is termed a pseudogene. There are 16 residues in the CDR3. CDR3 DNA sequence: TGTGCCAGCAGGACCCAGGAGGGAAGCACCAAAAACATTCAGTACTTC. It is translated as CASRTQEGSTKNIQYF.

The J gene is TRBJ1-2, the V gene TRBV7-9, with D uncertain. The CDR3 totals 11 residues. CDR1 is SEHNR and CDR2 is FQNEAQ in the germline V gene (reference sequence). V was clipped by 4 bases and J by 8 bases, with 8 bases between them. The chain's CDR3 is CASSSLGGYTF. CDR3 nucleotides: TGTGCCAGCAGCTCACTAGGGGGCTACACCTTC.

This clone was seen once. The chain employs TRBV21-1 and TRBJ2-7; TRBD1, the D gene given by the table, was not confirmed from the DNA. TRBV21-1 is listed as a pseudogene. The CDR3 is 15 amino acids. The CDR3 DNA sequence: TGTGCCAGCAGCGACCCCCGGGACAGACTTTACGAGCAGTACTTC. Translating it yields CASSDPRDRLYEQYF.

The V call is TRBV29-1, the J call TRBJ2-7; 11 bases are a match to TRBD1. V trimming: 7 bases; J trimming: 6 bases; junction bases outside the gene matches: 5. The V gene's germline CDR1 is SQVTM and CDR2 ANQGSEA. The CDR3 runs to 12 residues. The CDR3 loop reads CSGGTGGAEQYF. DNA for the CDR3: TGCAGCGGCGGGACAGGGGGTGCCGAGCAGTACTTC.

V and J are TRBV6-5 and TRBJ2-1; a possible D gene is TRBD1 (5 bases). In germline, CDR1 is MNHEY, CDR2 SVGAGI. This CDR3 contains 16 residues. Trimming took off 0 bases at V and 9 bases at J, with 18 bases between the two ends. Written as DNA, the CDR3 is TGTGCCAGCAGTTACTCGAACGTCAGGGCGCAGGTTGAGCAGTTCTTC. Translation gives CASSYSNVRAQVEQFF.

The genes are TRBV7-2 and TRBJ1-5; TRBD1 matches 11 bases. Trimming removed 5 bases from V and 6 bases from J; junction bases left unmatched: 3. Germline V gives CDR1 SGHTA, CDR2 FQGNSA. The length of the CDR3 is 14 residues. CDR3 sequence: CASSRDRGFQPQHF. In DNA form, the CDR3 reads TGTGCCAGCAGCCGGGACAGGGGGTTTCAGCCCCAGCATTTT.

J is TRBJ2-7 and V is TRBV6-5; 9 nucleotides agree with TRBD1. Germline V gives CDR1 MNHEY, CDR2 SVGAGI. V gave up 2 bases and J gave up 5 bases; unmatched junction bases: 4. The CDR3 contains 14 residues. In DNA form, the CDR3 reads TGTGCCAGCAGTTACGGGACAGGGCCCAACGAGCAGTACTTC. The encoded protein is CASSYGTGPNEQYF.

The chain has TRBV2 and TRBJ2-3; possible D gene TRBD1, 6 bases. The germline gives CDR1 SNHLY, CDR2 FYNNEI. This CDR3 has 13 residues. V was trimmed by 8 bases and J by 1 base, leaving 10 bases between them. The CDR3 spells CASGAGGTDTQYF. The CDR3 DNA follows: TGTGCCAGCGGGGCAGGGGGCACAGATACGCAGTATTTT.

The rearrangement uses TRBV5-1 and TRBJ2-3; 14 nucleotides line up with TRBD2. CDR3 length: 18 residues. Germline values: CDR1 SGHRS, CDR2 YFSETQ. With 4 bases clipped from V and 2 bases from J, the junction kept 9 bases outside the gene matches. CDR3 in amino acids: CASSLGTSGGPLTDTQYF. CDR3 nucleotides: TGCGCCAGCAGCCTCGGGACTAGCGGGGGCCCGCTCACAGATACGCAGTATTTT.

The rearrangement links TRBV6-1 to TRBJ2-2, with 9 bases lining up with TRBD1. The germline V gene encodes CDR1 MNHNS and CDR2 SASEGT. The CDR3 runs to 14 residues. V shed 5 bases and J 3 bases; nucleotides not matched to a gene: 1. CDR3 nucleotides: TGTGCCAGCAGTACAGGGGGCGACACCGGGGAGCTGTTTTTT. Its protein is CASSTGGDTGELFF.